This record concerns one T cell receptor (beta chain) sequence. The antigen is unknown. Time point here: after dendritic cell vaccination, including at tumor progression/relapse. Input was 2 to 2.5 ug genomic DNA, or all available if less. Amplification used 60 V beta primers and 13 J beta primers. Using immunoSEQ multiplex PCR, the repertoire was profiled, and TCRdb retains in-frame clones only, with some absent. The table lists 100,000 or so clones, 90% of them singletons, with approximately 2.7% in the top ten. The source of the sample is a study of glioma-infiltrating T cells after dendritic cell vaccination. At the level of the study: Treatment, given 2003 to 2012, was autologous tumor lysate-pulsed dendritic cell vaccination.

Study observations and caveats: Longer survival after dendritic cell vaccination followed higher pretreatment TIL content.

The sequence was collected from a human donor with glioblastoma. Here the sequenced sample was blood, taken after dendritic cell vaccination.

Written as DNA, the CDR3 is TGCGCCAGCAGTCCTCTTAGCGGGTTAAATTCACCCCTCCACTTT. Encoded protein: CASSPLSGLNSPLHF. The chain uses TRBV23-1 and TRBJ1-6; D is unclear. TRBV23-1 has ORF status, its function being uncertain. CDR3 length equals 15 residues. Trimming left V 4 bases short and J 7 bases short, with 14 bases between.